Following are 22 T cell receptor beta chains from one sample sequenced in a study of cytomegalovirus exposure and HLA in healthy donors. 13 Jbeta primers and 60 Vbeta primers were used for the PCR. Assay used: immunoSEQ multiplex PCR; TCRdb lists only in-frame clones, some missing. In the table there are 60,000 to 70,000 clones, approximately 80% of which are singletons. Material: PBMCs. The receptors derive from a man aged 18 to 30 in good health and CMV-seropositive.

As DNA, the CDR3 is TGTGCCAGCAGCCGGGACATAGCCACTGAAGCTTTCTTT. It encodes CASSRDIATEAFF. The chain recombines TRBV7-9 with TRBJ1-1; weak D call: TRBD1 (6 bases). The length of the CDR3 is 13 residues. CDR1 SEHNR and CDR2 FQNEAQ come from the germline V gene (reference sequence). V dropped 5 bases and J dropped 4 bases, with 11 bases sitting between them.

V and J are TRBV5-1 and TRBJ2-7; 8 positions agree with TRBD1. Germline V gene data show CDR1 as SGHRS and CDR2 as YFSETQ. The CDR3 is 14 amino acids. The V segment lost 4 bases and the J segment 5 bases; nucleotides outside the gene matches: 8. CDR3 protein: CASSPLPGQDEQYF. CDR3 DNA sequence: TGCGCCAGCAGCCCGTTGCCGGGACAGGACGAGCAGTACTTC.

This clone was counted a single time. The genes are TRBV29-1 and TRBJ1-1; 7 bases agree with TRBD1. The CDR3 totals 12 residues. The J segment lost 5 bases and the V segment lost 8 bases, leaving 8 bases of the junction unmatched. Germline loops: CDR1 SQVTM, CDR2 ANQGSEA. The CDR3 region is CSMNRGGTEAFF. In nucleotides, the CDR3 is TGCAGCATGAACAGGGGCGGGACTGAAGCTTTCTTT.

The chain is built from TRBV6-1 and TRBJ2-7; weak D call: TRBD2 (6 bases). CDR3 length: 14 residues. The germline CDR1 and CDR2 sequences are MNHNS and SASEGT. V was trimmed by 10 bases and J by 2 bases, leaving 18 bases between them. CDR3: CATAPRLGAYEQYF. CDR3 DNA: TGTGCCACAGCTCCAAGACTAGGGGCCTACGAGCAGTACTTC.

The chain uses TRBV11-3 and TRBJ1-1; 12 nucleotides agree with TRBD1. The CDR3 is made up of 16 amino acids. The ends lost 4 bases at V and 5 bases at J; junction bases unmatched: 8. CDR1 SGHNT and CDR2 YENEEA come from the germline V gene. The CDR3 loop is CASSYDGTGGWTEAFF. The DNA of the CDR3 is TGTGCCAGCAGCTACGATGGGACAGGGGGCTGGACTGAAGCTTTCTTT. Full variable domain (outside the CDR3, taken from reference TRBV11-3 and TRBJ1-1): EAGVVQSPRYKIIEKKQPVAFWCNPISGHNTLYWYLQNLGQGPELLIRYENEEAVDDSQLPKDRFSAERLKGVDSTLKIQPAELGDSAVYLCASSYDGTGGWTEAFFGQGTRLTVV.

This chain joins TRBV6-5 and TRBJ1-1, with TRBD1 identical over 7 bases. V shed 5 bases and J 5 bases; nucleotides not matched to a gene: 8. Germline V gene data show CDR1 as MNHEY and CDR2 as SVGAGI. The CDR3 is made up of 14 amino acids. The CDR3, as DNA: TGTGCCAGCAGTACCCCGGGACAGAAAACTGAAGCTTTCTTT. Amino acids: CASSTPGQKTEAFF.

CDR3 sequence: CASSVGQGSYNEQFF. CDR3 in DNA: TGCGCCAGCAGCGTCGGACAGGGCTCCTACAATGAGCAGTTCTTC. The rearrangement uses TRBV5-1 and TRBJ2-1, with TRBD1 matching 8 bases. This CDR3 has 15 residues. V shed 4 bases and J 0 bases; nucleotides not matched to a gene: 3. CDR1 and CDR2 (germline): SGHRS, YFSETQ.

The chain carries TRBV25-1 and TRBJ1-6; TRBD1 is a possible D gene (5 bases). The CDR3 runs to 13 residues. Looked up from germline, CDR1 is MGHDK and CDR2 is SYGVNS. Deletions cut 6 bases from V and 6 bases from J, with 9 bases between. The CDR3 spells CASSHRGNSPLHF. The CDR3 nucleotides read TGTGCCAGCAGCCATAGGGGTAATTCACCCCTCCACTTT.

J is TRBJ2-3 and V is TRBV7-6; 13 nucleotides line up with TRBD2. Germline-derived CDR1 and CDR2 are SGHVS and FNYEAQ. With 5 bases clipped from V and 0 bases from J, the junction kept 8 bases outside the gene matches. CDR3 length: 18 residues. The CDR3 DNA sequence: TGTGCCAGCAGCCGTCCGGGACTAGCGGGACGTAGCACAGATACGCAGTATTTT. It is translated as CASSRPGLAGRSTDTQYF.

The chain carries TRBV2 and TRBJ1-1; tentative D call: TRBD1 (6 bases). The CDR3 is 15 residues long. The ends were cut back, 2 bases at V and 0 bases at J, with 10 bases in the middle. Germline CDR1 SNHLY, CDR2 FYNNEI. In DNA, the CDR3 is TGTGCCAGCAGTGAACAGGGACACCTGAACACTGAAGCTTTCTTT. It encodes CASSEQGHLNTEAFF.

This clone was observed once. The V gene is TRBV7-5, the J gene TRBJ2-5; TRBD2 is taken as the D call from the table, unchecked against the DNA. TRBV7-5 is given as a pseudogene. CDR3 size: 14 residues. The CDR3 here is CVRRHVRGSETQYF. CDR3 DNA sequence: TGTGTCAGAAGACACGTCCGGGGATCGGAGACCCAGTACTTC.

The CDR3 DNA reads as TGTGCCAGCAGCTTATCGGAGGGGCACCAGAACCATGAGCAGTTCTTC. It is translated as CASSLSEGHQNHEQFF. The chain couples TRBV7-9 to TRBJ2-1; perhaps TRBD2 as D (6 bases). Trimming cost V 2 bases and J 8 bases, with 19 bases left between them. CDR3 size: 16 residues. Germline V gene sequence: CDR1 SEHNR, CDR2 FQNEAQ (reference sequence).

The rearrangement links TRBV2 to TRBJ2-6, with TRBD1 as a possible D gene (5 bases). CDR1 and CDR2 (germline): SNHLY, FYNNEI. V lost 5 bases and J 1 base, leaving 15 bases between the germline ends. This CDR3 has 17 residues. The CDR3 reads CASSQISTASGANVLTF. Written as DNA, the CDR3 is TGTGCCAGCAGTCAAATTTCGACAGCATCTGGGGCCAACGTCCTGACTTTC.

The CDR3 loop is CSVAATSGGAAEQFF. The CDR3 nucleotides read TGCAGCGTGGCCGCGACTAGCGGGGGGGCCGCTGAGCAGTTCTTC. The chain links TRBV29-1 to TRBJ2-1, with 14 bases that match TRBD2. V lost 6 bases, J lost 9 bases, and 10 bases stayed unmatched. The CDR3 spans 15 residues. Germline V lookup: CDR1 SQVTM, CDR2 ANQGSEA.

The gene calls are TRBV6-6 and TRBJ1-1; 7 bases line up with TRBD1. V shed 0 bases, J shed 6 bases, and the junction held 10 bases outside the gene matches. Per the germline V gene, CDR1 is MNHNY and CDR2 is SVGAGI (reference sequence). The CDR3 spans 16 residues. CDR3 in DNA: TGTGCCAGCAGTTACTCGATGACAGGGTGGGGGCCTGAAGCTTTCTTT. This encodes CASSYSMTGWGPEAFF.

V and J are TRBV6-1 and TRBJ1-2; no clear D gene. In germline, CDR1 is MNHNS, CDR2 SASEGT. This CDR3 comprises 15 residues. V dropped 2 bases and J dropped 4 bases, with 14 bases sitting between them. The CDR3 sequence is CASSERADGIYGYTF. The CDR3, as DNA: TGTGCCAGCAGTGAACGGGCGGACGGGATCTATGGCTACACCTTC.

The V and J genes are TRBV6-1 and TRBJ1-5; 10 nucleotides agree with TRBD1. Germline assignment: CDR1 MNHNS and CDR2 SASEGT. The CDR3 is made up of 16 amino acids. The V and J ends lost 3 bases and 3 bases, in that order; junction bases with no gene match: 5. The CDR3 here is CASSDLGTGDNQPQHF. The CDR3 DNA sequence: TGTGCCAGCAGTGATCTCGGGACAGGGGACAATCAGCCCCAGCATTTT.

V usage is TRBV7-8 and J usage is TRBJ1-5; TRBD1 agrees at 9 bases. Germline V gives CDR1 SGHVS, CDR2 FQNEAQ. Trimming removed 5 bases from V and 5 bases from J; junction bases left unmatched: 7. The CDR3 consists of 15 residues. CDR3 in amino acids: CASSGHRGLDQPQHF. The CDR3 nucleotides are TGTGCCAGCAGCGGACACAGGGGGCTCGATCAGCCCCAGCATTTT.

Here the CDR3 DNA reads TGTGCCAGCAGCTGGGGTGGGACAGGAGATCCATACGAGCAGTACTTC. Translation gives CASSWGGTGDPYEQYF. The rearrangement links TRBV5-4 to TRBJ2-7; 8 bases line up with TRBD1. CDR1 SGHNT and CDR2 YYREEE come from the germline V gene (reference sequence). The trim removed 3 bases at V and 4 bases at J, leaving 12 bases unmatched. The CDR3 consists of 16 residues. The whole variable domain, filled in from reference TRBV5-4 and TRBJ2-7, reads ETGVTQSPTHLIKTRGQQVTLRCSSQSGHNTVSWYQQALGQGPQFIFQYYREEENGRGNFPPRFSGLQFPNYSSELNVNALELDDSALYLCASSWGGTGDPYEQYFGPGTRLTVT.

This clone was recorded many times. This chain uses TRBV21-1 with TRBJ1-6; TRBD1 is the table's D call and was not checked against the DNA. TRBV21-1 has pseudogene status. The CDR3 contains 19 residues. The CDR3, as DNA: TGTGCCAGCAGCAAAACCATGGTTGGGCTTCAGGCCTATAATTCACCCCTCCACTTT. Its translation is CASSKTMVGLQAYNSPLHF.

This clone was picked up one time. The chain couples TRBV9 to TRBJ2-1; TRBD2 matches 9 bases. The V gene's germline CDR1 is SGDLS and CDR2 YYNGEE. The CDR3 covers 18 residues. J lost 0 bases, V lost 0 bases, and 7 bases had no gene match. This CDR3 reads CASSVALAGASSYNEQFF. CDR3 sequence (DNA): TGTGCCAGCAGCGTAGCTTTAGCGGGGGCCTCCTCCTACAATGAGCAGTTCTTC.

The J gene is TRBJ2-1, the V gene TRBV28; 9 nucleotides align to TRBD2. Germline CDR1 and CDR2: MDHEN and SYDVKM. The trim removed 4 bases at V and 4 bases at J, leaving 5 bases unmatched. This CDR3 has 15 amino acids. The CDR3 DNA reads as TGTGCCAGCAGTTCAGCTAGCGGGAATTACAATGAGCAGTTCTTC. Translating it yields CASSSASGNYNEQFF.